The 14 T cell receptor beta chains given below trace back to one sample, sequenced in a study of OX40 agonist ivuxolimab in advanced cancers. Libraries were prepared by immunoSEQ multiplex PCR; TCRdb keeps only in-frame clonotypes and omits some of them. The table includes more than 65,000 clones, approximately 94% detected once. The sample in question was CD4+ or CD8+ T cells sorted from blood, obtained in a trial of the OX40 agonist ivuxolimab. These receptors came from an adult with an advanced solid tumor such as melanoma, head and neck, liver or kidney cancer.

The chain joins TRBV11-2 to TRBJ2-1; maybe TRBD2 (7 bases). Trimming left V 2 bases short and J 4 bases short, with 12 bases between. Germline lookup yields CDR1 SGHAT and CDR2 FQNNGV. The CDR3 length is 15 residues. CDR3 in DNA: TGTGCCAGCAGCTTATCCGGGGGGACATACAATGAGCAGTTCTTC. Protein sequence: CASSLSGGTYNEQFF.

The chain recombines TRBV9 with TRBJ1-2; D remains unclear. The CDR3 extends over 13 amino acids. Trimming cost V 2 bases and J 4 bases, with 9 bases left between them. From germline, CDR1 is SGDLS and CDR2 YYNGEE. The CDR3 loop reads CASSVFSGYGYTF. The CDR3 nucleotides are TGTGCCAGCAGCGTCTTCTCCGGCTATGGCTACACCTTC.

The CDR3 nucleotides read TGTGCCAGCATCGGAAACACAGATACGCAGTATTTT. Protein sequence: CASIGNTDTQYF. J is TRBJ2-3 and V is TRBV7-9; D call uncertain. The CDR3 covers 12 residues. V shed 7 bases and J shed 2 bases, with 7 bases lying between them. Looked up from germline, CDR1 is SEHNR and CDR2 is FQNEAQ (reference sequence).

The chain employs TRBV11-3 and TRBJ2-7; TRBD1 aligns across 7 bases. CDR3 length: 13 amino acids. V gave up 1 base and J gave up 5 bases; unmatched junction bases: 2. Germline CDR1 is SGHNT and CDR2 is YENEEA. The CDR3 DNA sequence: TGTGCCAGCAGCTTAGGACAGGGAAACGAGCAGTACTTC. It is translated as CASSLGQGNEQYF.

The J gene is TRBJ2-7, the V gene TRBV15; 9 positions agree with TRBD1. Germline values: CDR1 LNHNV, CDR2 YYDKDF (reference sequence). This CDR3 comprises 15 residues. V gave up 4 bases and J gave up 6 bases; unmatched junction bases: 10. CDR3 region: CATSNRGQGFAEQYF. The CDR3 nucleotides are TGTGCCACCAGCAACAGGGGACAGGGTTTCGCCGAGCAGTACTTC. The complete variable domain, with remaining parts taken from reference TRBV15 and TRBJ2-7, reads DAMVIQNPRYQVTQFGKPVTLSCSQTLNHNVMYWYQQKSSQAPKLLFHYYDKDFNNEADTPDNFQSRRPNTSFCFLDIRSPGLGDTAMYLCATSNRGQGFAEQYFGPGTRLTVT.

The chain uses TRBV15 and TRBJ1-5, with D perhaps matching TRBD1 (6 bases). CDR3 size: 15 residues. The germline V gene encodes CDR1 LNHNV and CDR2 YYDKDF (reference sequence). The V end lost 0 bases, the J end lost 3 bases, and 9 bases lay between the germline ends. CDR3 bases: TGTGCCACCAGCAGAGACAGGGGACCCAATCAGCCCCAGCATTTT. Its translation: CATSRDRGPNQPQHF.

The V and J genes are TRBV11-2 and TRBJ2-1; D is unresolved. This CDR3 has 15 amino acids. V was clipped by 5 bases and J by 5 bases, with 16 bases between them. Germline CDR1 is SGHAT and CDR2 is FQNNGV. CDR3: CASSPRRMEDNEQFF. The DNA for the CDR3 is TGTGCCAGCAGCCCCCGAAGGATGGAAGACAATGAGCAGTTCTTC. The whole variable domain, filled in from reference TRBV11-2 and TRBJ2-1, reads EAGVAQSPRYKIIEKRQSVAFWCNPISGHATLYWYQQILGQGPKLLIQFQNNGVVDDSQLPKDRFSAERLKGVDSTLKIQPAKLEDSAVYLCASSPRRMEDNEQFFGPGTRLTVL.

This clone has just one count. The chain recombines TRBV4-3 with TRBJ2-1, with TRBD2 identical over 9 bases. The CDR3 is 17 residues long. Germline loops: CDR1 LGHNA, CDR2 YSLEER. The junction had 7 bases not matched to a gene; V was cut back by 0 bases and J by 4 bases. CDR3 coding DNA: TGCGCCAGCAGCCAAGATTTGGAACTAGCGGGTTACAATGAGCAGTTCTTC. The encoded protein is CASSQDLELAGYNEQFF.

The chain has TRBV29-1 and TRBJ1-1, with a tentative D call TRBD1 (6 bases). The CDR3 extends over 14 amino acids. The V gene's germline CDR1 is SQVTM and CDR2 ANQGSEA. Trimming cost V 7 bases and J 0 bases, with 15 bases left between them. CDR3 bases: TGCAGCGCAACTGCCGGGGGCATGAACACTGAAGCTTTCTTT. This sequence encodes CSATAGGMNTEAFF.

Only one count was recorded for this clone. The chain uses TRBV27 and TRBJ2-7; no clear D gene. Trimming left V 3 bases short and J 7 bases short, with 7 bases between. Germline CDR1 MNHEY, CDR2 SMNVEV (reference sequence). This CDR3 is built from 11 residues. The CDR3 sequence is CASSLSGEQYF. DNA for the CDR3: TGTGCCAGCAGTTTGTCCGGGGAGCAGTACTTC.

The chain links TRBV28 to TRBJ1-5; D gene uncertain. CDR1 MDHEN and CDR2 SYDVKM come from the germline V gene. The V gene lost 6 bases and the J gene lost 0 bases, with 9 bases spanning the gap. The CDR3 is 14 amino acids. CDR3 region: CASSDIDSNQPQHF. CDR3 DNA sequence: TGTGCCAGCAGCGACATAGATAGCAATCAGCCCCAGCATTTT.

The V and J genes are TRBV29-1 and TRBJ1-2; D remains ambiguous. The CDR3 loop spans 13 amino acids. V lost 3 bases and J lost 3, with 11 bases in between. Per germline, CDR1 SQVTM and CDR2 ANQGSEA. CDR3 amino acids: CSVDRGQDYGYTF. Written as DNA, the CDR3 is TGCAGCGTTGACCGCGGGCAGGACTATGGCTACACCTTC.

The CDR3 reads CASSIGPSYNEQFF. DNA for the CDR3: TGTGCCAGCAGTATCGGGCCCTCCTACAATGAGCAGTTCTTC. V gene TRBV27 combines with J gene TRBJ2-1; D gene ambiguous. The ends were cut back, 5 bases at V and 0 bases at J, with 8 bases in the middle. The CDR3 is 14 residues long. Per germline, CDR1 MNHEY and CDR2 SMNVEV (reference sequence).

This sequence joins TRBV4-2 and TRBJ1-1; D may be TRBD1 (6 bases). CDR1 is LGHNA and CDR2 is YNFKEQ in the germline V gene. V was cut by 0 bases and J by 3 bases, with 14 bases left in between. The CDR3 length is 16 residues. CDR3 in DNA: TGTGCCAGCAGCCAAGATGGGGGCAGAGGGGACACTGAAGCTTTCTTT. Protein sequence: CASSQDGGRGDTEAFF.